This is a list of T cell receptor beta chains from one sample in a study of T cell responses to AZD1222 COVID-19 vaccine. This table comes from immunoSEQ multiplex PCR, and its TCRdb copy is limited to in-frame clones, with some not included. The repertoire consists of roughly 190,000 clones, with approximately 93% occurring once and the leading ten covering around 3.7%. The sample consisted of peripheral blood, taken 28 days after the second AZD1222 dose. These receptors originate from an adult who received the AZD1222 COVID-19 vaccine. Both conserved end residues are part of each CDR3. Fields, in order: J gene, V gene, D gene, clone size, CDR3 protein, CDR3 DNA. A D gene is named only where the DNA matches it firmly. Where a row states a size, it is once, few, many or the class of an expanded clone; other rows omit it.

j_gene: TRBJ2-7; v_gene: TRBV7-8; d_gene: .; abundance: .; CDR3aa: CASSRATSSYEQYF; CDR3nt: TGTGCCAGCAGCCGAGCGACGAGCTCCTACGAGCAGTACTTC
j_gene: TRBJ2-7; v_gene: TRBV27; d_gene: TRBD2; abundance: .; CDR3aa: CASSLRASGRLFEQYF; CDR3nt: TGTGCCAGCAGTTTAAGGGCTAGCGGGAGATTATTCGAGCAGTACTTC
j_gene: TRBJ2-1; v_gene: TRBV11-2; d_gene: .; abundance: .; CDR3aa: CASSSSRGRYNEQFF; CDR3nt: TGTGCCAGCAGCTCCTCTAGGGGTCGCTACAATGAGCAGTTCTTC
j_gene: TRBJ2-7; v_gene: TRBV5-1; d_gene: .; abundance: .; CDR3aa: CASSLGQDYEQYF; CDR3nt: TGCGCCAGCAGCTTGGGACAGGACTACGAGCAGTACTTC
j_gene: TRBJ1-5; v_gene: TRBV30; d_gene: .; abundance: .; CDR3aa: CAWAFGGGRGNQPQHF; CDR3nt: TGTGCCTGGGCCTTTGGGGGGGGCAGGGGCAATCAGCCCCAGCATTTT
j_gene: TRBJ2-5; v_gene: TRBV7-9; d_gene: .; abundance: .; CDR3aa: CASSSSDTQETQYF; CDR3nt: TGTGCCAGCAGCTCTTCGGACACCCAAGAGACCCAGTACTTC
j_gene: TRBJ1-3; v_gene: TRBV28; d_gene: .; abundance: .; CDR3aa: CASSGKNTIYF; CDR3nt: TGTGCCAGCAGTGGCAAGAACACCATATATTTT
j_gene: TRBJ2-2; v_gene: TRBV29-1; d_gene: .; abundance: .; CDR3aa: CSVEFAVRNTGELFF; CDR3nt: TGCAGCGTTGAATTCGCCGTGCGGAACACCGGGGAGCTGTTTTTT
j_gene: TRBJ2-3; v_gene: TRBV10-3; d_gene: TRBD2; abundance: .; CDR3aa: CAISAGSGSRGTDTQYF; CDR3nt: TGTGCCATCAGTGCGGGTAGCGGGAGTCGCGGCACAGATACGCAGTATTTT
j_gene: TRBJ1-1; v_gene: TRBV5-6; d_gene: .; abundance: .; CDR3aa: CASSLGAGVEAFF; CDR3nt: TGTGCCAGCAGCTTGGGGGCAGGAGTTGAAGCTTTCTTT
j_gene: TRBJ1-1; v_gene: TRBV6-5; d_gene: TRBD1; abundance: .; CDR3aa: CASFRGDTEAFF; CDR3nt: TGTGCCAGCTTCAGGGGGGACACTGAAGCTTTCTTT
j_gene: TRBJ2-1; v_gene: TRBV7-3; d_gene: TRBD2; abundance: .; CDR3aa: CASSFGLAGEGEQFF; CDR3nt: TGTGCCAGCAGCTTCGGACTAGCGGGAGAGGGGGAGCAGTTCTTC
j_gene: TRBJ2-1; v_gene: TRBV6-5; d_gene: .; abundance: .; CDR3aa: CASSYSNLRNEQFF; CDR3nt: TGTGCCAGCAGTTACTCGAATCTGAGGAATGAGCAGTTCTTC
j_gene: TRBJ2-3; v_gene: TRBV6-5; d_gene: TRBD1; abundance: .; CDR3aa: CASSDRGTDTQYF; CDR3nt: TGTGCCAGCAGCGACAGGGGCACAGATACGCAGTATTTT
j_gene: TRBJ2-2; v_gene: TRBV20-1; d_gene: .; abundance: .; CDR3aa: CSAETTGELFF; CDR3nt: TGCAGTGCTGAGACCACCGGGGAGCTGTTTTTT
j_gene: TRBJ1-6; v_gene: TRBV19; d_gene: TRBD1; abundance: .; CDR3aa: CASTTTGATTYNSPLHF; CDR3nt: TGTGCCAGTACCACGACAGGGGCAACAACCTATAATTCACCCCTCCACTTT
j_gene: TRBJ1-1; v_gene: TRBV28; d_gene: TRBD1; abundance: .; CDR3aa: CASRTIGTGDTEAFF; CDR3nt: TGTGCCAGCAGGACGATAGGGACAGGGGACACTGAAGCTTTCTTT
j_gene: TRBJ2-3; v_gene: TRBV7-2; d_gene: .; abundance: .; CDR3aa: CASSLRGVGTDTQYF; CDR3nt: TGTGCCAGCAGCTTAAGAGGGGTGGGCACAGATACGCAGTATTTT
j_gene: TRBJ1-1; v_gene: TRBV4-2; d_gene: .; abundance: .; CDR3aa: CASSQAYGNTEAFF; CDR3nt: TGTGCCAGCAGCCAAGCCTACGGGAACACTGAAGCTTTCTTT
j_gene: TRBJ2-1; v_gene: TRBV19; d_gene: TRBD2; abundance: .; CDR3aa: CASRATSGASNEQFF; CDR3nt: TGTGCCAGTAGGGCGACTAGCGGGGCCTCCAATGAGCAGTTCTTC
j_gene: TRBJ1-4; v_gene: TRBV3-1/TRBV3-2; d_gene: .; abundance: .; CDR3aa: CASSLRGDEKLFF; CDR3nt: TGTGCCAGCAGCCTAAGGGGGGATGAAAAACTGTTTTTT
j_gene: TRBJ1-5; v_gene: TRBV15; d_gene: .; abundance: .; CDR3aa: CATSRVVGGRKDQPQHF; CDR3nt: TGTGCCACCAGCAGGGTTGTGGGAGGCAGAAAAGATCAGCCCCAGCATTTT
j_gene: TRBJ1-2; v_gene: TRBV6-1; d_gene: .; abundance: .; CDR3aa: CASSEYIGVRYGYTF; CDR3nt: TGTGCCAGCAGTGAATATATCGGGGTCCGGTATGGCTACACCTTC
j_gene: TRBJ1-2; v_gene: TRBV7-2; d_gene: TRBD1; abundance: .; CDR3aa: CASSLDRGPYGYTF; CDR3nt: TGTGCCAGCAGCTTGGACAGGGGGCCATATGGCTACACCTTC
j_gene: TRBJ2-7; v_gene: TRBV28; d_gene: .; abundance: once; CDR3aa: CASSQPQGILYEQYF; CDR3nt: TGTGCCAGCAGTCAACCACAGGGAATTCTTTACGAGCAGTACTTC
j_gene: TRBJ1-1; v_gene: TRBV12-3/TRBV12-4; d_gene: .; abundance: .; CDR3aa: CASSFPPPEAFF; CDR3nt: TGTGCCAGCAGTTTTCCCCCGCCTGAAGCTTTCTTT
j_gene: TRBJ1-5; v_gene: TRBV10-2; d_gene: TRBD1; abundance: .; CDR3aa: CASSADRGRQPQHF; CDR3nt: TGCGCCAGCAGTGCGGACAGGGGGCGTCAGCCCCAGCATTTT
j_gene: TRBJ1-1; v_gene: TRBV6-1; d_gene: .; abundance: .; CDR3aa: CASSEFREGAEAFF; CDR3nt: TGTGCCAGCAGTGAATTCAGGGAAGGGGCTGAAGCTTTCTTT
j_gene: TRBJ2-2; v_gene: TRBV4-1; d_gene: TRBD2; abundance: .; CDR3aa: CASRSLGRGRGNTGELFF; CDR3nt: TGCGCCAGCAGAAGTTTAGGGCGCGGGAGGGGAAACACCGGGGAGCTGTTTTTT
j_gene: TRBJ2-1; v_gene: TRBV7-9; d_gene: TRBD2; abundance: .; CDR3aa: CASSLVRSGRAYNEQFF; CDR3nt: TGTGCCAGCAGCTTAGTCCGGAGCGGGAGGGCCTACAATGAGCAGTTCTTC
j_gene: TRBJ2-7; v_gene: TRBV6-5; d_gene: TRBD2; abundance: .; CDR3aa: CASNPGGRYEQYF; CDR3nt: TGTGCCAGCAACCCGGGGGGGCGCTACGAGCAGTACTTC
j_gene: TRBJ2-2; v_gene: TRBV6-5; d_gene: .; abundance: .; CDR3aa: CASSYWDRPNTGELFF; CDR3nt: TGTGCCAGCAGTTACTGGGACCGCCCGAACACCGGGGAGCTGTTTTTT
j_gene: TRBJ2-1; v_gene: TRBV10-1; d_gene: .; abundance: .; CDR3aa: CASSVRERGEQFF; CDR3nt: TGCGCCAGCAGTGTACGGGAAAGGGGTGAGCAGTTCTTC
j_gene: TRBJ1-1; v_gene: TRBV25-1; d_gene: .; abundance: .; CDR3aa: CASSGARVGDTEAFF; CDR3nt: TGTGCCAGCAGTGGCGCCAGGGTGGGGGACACTGAAGCTTTCTTT
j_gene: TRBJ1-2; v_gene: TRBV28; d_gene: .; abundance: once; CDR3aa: CASSLRRIGYTF; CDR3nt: TGTGCCAGCAGTTTAAGGCGAATAGGCTACACCTTC
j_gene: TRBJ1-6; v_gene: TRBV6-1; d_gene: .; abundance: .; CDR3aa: CASSGFGSSYNSPLHF; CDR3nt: TGTGCCAGCAGTGGTTTCGGAAGCTCCTATAATTCACCCCTCCACTTT
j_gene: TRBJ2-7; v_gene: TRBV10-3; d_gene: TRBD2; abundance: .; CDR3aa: CAISPDSGNSYEQYF; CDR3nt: TGTGCCATCAGTCCTGATAGCGGGAACTCCTACGAGCAGTACTTC
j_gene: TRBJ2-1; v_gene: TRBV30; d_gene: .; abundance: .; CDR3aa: CAWSGGTYSYNEQFF; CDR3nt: TGTGCCTGGAGTGGGGGGACCTACTCCTACAATGAGCAGTTCTTC
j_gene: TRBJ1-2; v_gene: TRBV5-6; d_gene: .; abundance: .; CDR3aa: CASSLHSVYYGYTF; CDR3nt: TGTGCCAGCAGCTTACACTCCGTCTACTATGGCTACACCTTC
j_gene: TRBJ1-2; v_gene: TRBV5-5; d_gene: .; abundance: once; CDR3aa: CASRAGSDYGYTF; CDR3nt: TGTGCCAGCAGGGCAGGGTCGGACTATGGCTACACCTTC
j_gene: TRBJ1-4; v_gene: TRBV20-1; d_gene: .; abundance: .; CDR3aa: CSASSSSNEKLFF; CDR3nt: TGCAGTGCTAGTAGCAGCTCGAATGAAAAACTGTTTTTT
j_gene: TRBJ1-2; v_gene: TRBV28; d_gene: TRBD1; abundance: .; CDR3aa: CATDRTGVYGYTF; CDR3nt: TGTGCCACCGATCGGACAGGGGTCTATGGCTACACCTTC
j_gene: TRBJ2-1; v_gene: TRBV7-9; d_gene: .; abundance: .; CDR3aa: CASSLPKGYNEQFF; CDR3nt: TGTGCCAGCAGCTTACCTAAGGGATACAATGAGCAGTTCTTC
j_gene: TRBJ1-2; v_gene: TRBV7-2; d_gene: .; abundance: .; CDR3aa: CASSPRTGDYGYTF; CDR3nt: TGTGCCAGCAGCCCCCGGACGGGCGACTATGGCTACACCTTC
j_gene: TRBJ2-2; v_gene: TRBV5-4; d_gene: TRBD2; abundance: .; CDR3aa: CASRALGLAGLTGELFF; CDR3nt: TGTGCCAGCAGGGCCCTGGGACTAGCGGGTCTCACCGGGGAGCTGTTTTTT
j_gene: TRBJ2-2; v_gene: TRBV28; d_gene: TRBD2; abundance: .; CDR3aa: CASSLGLAGVSAGELFF; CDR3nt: TGTGCCAGCAGTTTAGGGCTAGCGGGAGTATCCGCCGGGGAGCTGTTTTTT
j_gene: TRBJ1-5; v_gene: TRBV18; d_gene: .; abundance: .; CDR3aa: CASSPPAGDRNQPQHF; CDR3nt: TGTGCCAGCTCACCACCAGCAGGGGATCGAAACCAGCCCCAGCATTTT
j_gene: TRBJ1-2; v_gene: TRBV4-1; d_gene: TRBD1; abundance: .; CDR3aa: CASSHPDRVPYGYTF; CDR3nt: TGCGCCAGCAGCCACCCGGACAGGGTACCCTATGGCTACACCTTC
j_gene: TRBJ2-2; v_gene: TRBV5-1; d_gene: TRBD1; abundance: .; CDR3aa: CASSSSPGQYTGELFF; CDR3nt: TGCGCCAGCAGCTCTAGTCCGGGACAGTACACCGGGGAGCTGTTTTTT
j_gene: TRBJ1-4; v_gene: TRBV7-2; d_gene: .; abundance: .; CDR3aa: CASSLVDRTNEKLFF; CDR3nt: TGTGCCAGCAGCTTGGTAGACAGGACTAATGAAAAACTGTTTTTT